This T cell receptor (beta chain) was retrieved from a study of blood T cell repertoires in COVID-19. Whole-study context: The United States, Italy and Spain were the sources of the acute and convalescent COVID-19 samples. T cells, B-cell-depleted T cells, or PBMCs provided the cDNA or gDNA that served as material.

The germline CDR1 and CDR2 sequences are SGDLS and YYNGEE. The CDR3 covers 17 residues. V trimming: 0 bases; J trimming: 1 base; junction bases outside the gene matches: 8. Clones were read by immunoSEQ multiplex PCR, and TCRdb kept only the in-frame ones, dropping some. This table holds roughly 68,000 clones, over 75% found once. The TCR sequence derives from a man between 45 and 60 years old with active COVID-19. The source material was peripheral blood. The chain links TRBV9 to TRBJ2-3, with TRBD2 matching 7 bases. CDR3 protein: CASSVGGGAGGTDTQYF. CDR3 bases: TGTGCCAGCAGCGTAGGGGGGGGAGCGGGCGGCACAGATACGCAGTATTTT.